This TCR beta chain was captured by sequencing in a study of blood T cell repertoires in COVID-19. Turning to the study itself: Acute and convalescent COVID-19 specimens originated in the United States, Italy and Spain. T cells, B-cell-depleted T cells, or PBMCs provided the cDNA or gDNA that served as material.

Participants came from under 30 US areas, aged roughly 18 to 89 years. Participants reported their clinical history, and cohort assignment relied on those reports. The CDR3 contains 11 residues. Germline values: CDR1 LGHDT, CDR2 YNNKEL (reference sequence). Trimming cost V 2 bases and J 9 bases, with 7 bases left between them. TCRdb's copy holds only in-frame clones and misses some; the assay was immunoSEQ multiplex PCR. This repertoire shows about 400,000 clones, roughly 87% found once; its top ten account for nearly 2%. This clone was picked up a small number of times. The clonotype comes from a young woman with acute COVID-19. The gene calls are TRBV3-1 (or the pseudogene TRBV3-2) and TRBJ1-1; D gene unclear. Material: PBMCs or T cells enriched from blood (not recorded which). DNA of the CDR3: TGTGCCAGCAGCCAATCGACAAAAGCTTTCTTT. It is translated as CASSQSTKAFF.